One and the same sample provided the 7 T cell receptor beta chains below, sequenced in a study of tumor-infiltrating lymphocytes in primary liver carcinoma. With a constant-region primer, TCR beta cDNA was made from approximately 520 ng of total RNA. Employing slightly modified ARM-PCR, three nested multiplex PCR rounds were run, and these gave rise to the TCR beta libraries. TRBV1-TRBV30 forward primers paired with a C-beta reverse primer were used in the first two PCR rounds, which ran approximately 10 cycles each. TCRdb passed the multiplex PCR reads through MiXCR, listing each CDR3 protein once. The sample contains some 110,000 distinct CDR3 sequences, approximately 64% of which appear only once. Taking roughly 20-32 mg of unsorted bulk tissue, the authors co-extracted RNA and DNA. The sequenced sample consisted of liver tumor tissue from sampling region 3. Specified subset: tumor region T3, left-lateral pole. The origin of the receptors is a woman aged 55-75 years with primary liver carcinoma and hepatitis B virus infection.

Notes on this clonotype: As the CDR3 is not closed by the conserved phenylalanine or tryptophan, this likely results from a read error. V usage is TRBV6-5 and J usage is TRBJ2-5; no reliable D call. The CDR3 consists of 13 residues. CDR1 and CDR2 (germline): MNHEY, SVGAGI. The V end lost 6 bases, the J end lost 5 bases, and 13 bases lay between the germline ends. The CDR3: CASRTSGMETQYI. The CDR3 coding sequence is TGTGCCAGCAGAACCTCGGGCATGGAGACCCAGTACATC.

J is TRBJ2-3 and V is TRBV5-6, with TRBD2 identical over 8 bases. CDR1 is SGHDT, CDR2 YYEEEE, per germline. Trimming at V came to 3 bases and at J to 3 bases, leaving 15 bases not matched to a gene. The CDR3 runs to 18 residues. CDR3 DNA sequence: TGTGCCAGCAGCTGGGCAGGGATTTCGGGAGGGCCAACAGATACGCAGTATTTT. The encoded protein is CASSWAGISGGPTDTQYF.

In regard to this clonotype: This clone may be a read error of a much larger clone one base away. V and J are TRBV5-4 and TRBJ1-4; no clear D gene. CDR1 and CDR2 (germline): SGHNT, YYREEE (reference sequence). This CDR3 comprises 12 residues. The CDR3 here is CACSFPEGTLFF. CDR3 nucleotides: TGTGCCTGCAGCTTCCCCGAAGGCACTCTGTTTTTT.

The sample holds many counts of this clonotype. The chain couples TRBV29-1 to TRBJ2-7, with D hard to call. Germline V gives CDR1 SQVTM, CDR2 ANQGSEA. The CDR3 is 11 residues long. Trimming shortened V by 2 bases and J by 5 bases, and 7 bases separated the two germline ends. CDR3 in DNA: TGCAGCGTTGAAATTCTGGACGAGCAGTACTTC. Translation: CSVEILDEQYF.

For this clonotype: One end of the junction varies from germline; a read error may be responsible. V is TRBV6-6 and J is TRBJ1-5; tentatively, D is TRBD1 (5 bases). From germline, CDR1 is MNHNY and CDR2 SVGAGI (reference sequence). The CDR3 loop spans 16 amino acids. CDR3 DNA sequence: TGTGCCAGCAGTTTTAGATCGGGGGGTAACAAACAGCCCCAACATTTT. Translation: CASSFRSGGNKQPQHF.

With respect to this clonotype: One end of the junction fails to match germline, which may point to a read error. This rearrangement joins TRBV11-2 to TRBJ1-5; D gene ambiguous. The CDR3 loop spans 13 amino acids. Germline values: CDR1 SGHAT, CDR2 FQNNGV. The DNA for the CDR3 is TGTGCCTGCAGTTACAGCCCGGGACAGCCCCAGCATTTT. Translated: CACSYSPGQPQHF.

CDR3 sequence (DNA): TGCGCCAGCAGCTTGGGTGGGAGTGGTGAGCAGTTCTTC. This sequence encodes CASSLGGSGEQFF. The chain employs TRBV5-1 and TRBJ2-1; TRBD2 might be the D (5 bases). V was pared by 0 bases and J by 9 bases, with 10 bases between. CDR3 length equals 13 residues. Per germline, CDR1 SGHRS and CDR2 YFSETQ.